This T cell receptor (beta chain) was recovered during a study of T cell repertoires in cytomegalovirus infection. Whole-study context: The authors relied on CMV epitopes, both recently identified HLA-C-restricted and well-studied HLA-B-restricted. Public TCR beta signatures indicated both CMV infection and matching HLA type. The study's findings and limits: It was HLA-C-restricted CMV-specific TCR beta clonotypes that dominated the response ex vivo. CMV carriers with the relevant HLA were identified by cumulative public TCR beta family frequency.

The CDR3 contains 15 residues. V lost 2 bases, J lost 3 bases, and 5 bases stayed unmatched. One entry per CDR3 protein results from TCRdb running MiXCR on the reads. This table holds 90,000 to 110,000 distinct CDR3 sequences, under 30% found once. Concerning this clonotype itself: No antigen is known for it.

The origin of this receptor is a human donor in good health (CMV status not recorded). Some clones in this sample may be carry-over from other donors' samples. Sequencing was performed on CD8+ T cells from cultured PBMCs, taken from culture after CMV antigen stimulation. The genes are TRBV12-3 or TRBV12-4 and TRBJ2-7, with 9 bases identical to TRBD2. In DNA, the CDR3 is TGTGCCAGCAGTTTATTTAGCGGGGGCTTCTACGAGCAGTACTTC. This codes for CASSLFSGGFYEQYF.